A selection of T cell receptor beta chains follows, all from one sample in a study of blood T cell repertoires in COVID-19. Profiled with immunoSEQ multiplex PCR; TCRdb holds only in-frame clones, not every one. This table holds about 160,000 clones, under 90% found once. The sample was peripheral blood. The receptors stem from a woman of 80 years or more with active or convalescent COVID-19. Each CDR3 is given with its conserved first and last residue. Each record gives: clone size, D gene, J gene, V gene, CDR3 protein, CDR3 DNA. A D gene is named only where the DNA matches it firmly. Clone size is given for some rows only: seen once, a few or many times, or a class if the clone is expanded.

- TRBD1 TRBJ2-2 TRBV29-1 CSAGTGGAAGELFF TGCAGCGCCGGCACAGGGGGCGCCGCCGGGGAGCTGTTTTTT
- - TRBJ1-2 TRBV5-1 CASSSAQGINYGYTF TGCGCCAGCAGCTCAGCCCAGGGGATCAACTATGGCTACACCTTC
once - TRBJ2-7 TRBV5-6 CASSLYGQTYEQYF TGTGCCAGCAGCTTGTATGGTCAGACCTACGAGCAGTACTTC
- TRBD1 TRBJ2-7 TRBV29-1 CSVPGQGVYEQYF TGCAGCGTCCCGGGACAGGGAGTTTACGAGCAGTACTTC
- TRBD2 TRBJ2-7 TRBV7-3 CASSPQASGTYEQYF TGTGCCAGCAGCCCCCAGGCAAGCGGGACGTACGAGCAGTACTTC
- - TRBJ1-1 TRBV28 CASSLPGVAEAFF TGTGCCAGCAGTTTACCAGGGGTTGCTGAAGCTTTCTTT
- - TRBJ2-7 TRBV5-1 CASSLVERAEQYF TGCGCCAGCAGCTTGGTCGAGCGGGCGGAGCAGTACTTC
- TRBD1 TRBJ1-2 TRBV9 CASSRDSTQAYGYTF TGTGCCAGCAGCCGGGACAGCACCCAAGCCTATGGCTACACCTTC
- TRBD1 TRBJ1-1 TRBV7-9 CASSHTDRGNTEAFF TGTGCCAGCAGCCACACAGACAGGGGGAACACTGAAGCTTTCTTT
- TRBD2 TRBJ2-1 TRBV7-9 CASSPSGSAYNEQFF TGTGCCAGCAGTCCGAGCGGGAGTGCCTACAATGAGCAGTTCTTC
few TRBD1 TRBJ2-7 TRBV28 CASRQTSGTGISSGGYEQYF TGTGCCAGCAGACAAACATCGGGGACAGGGATATCTAGCGGAGGCTACGAGCAGTACTTC
- TRBD1 TRBJ1-2 TRBV14 CASSQEVNTPGQDDYGYTF TGTGCCAGCAGCCAAGAGGTTAATACCCCGGGACAGGATGACTATGGCTACACCTTC
- TRBD2 TRBJ2-5 TRBV5-1 CASSLSAGGSQETQYF TGCGCCAGCAGCTTGAGTGCGGGAGGATCCCAAGAGACCCAGTACTTC
- TRBD1 TRBJ1-2 TRBV11-3 CASSSSTGTGSSSYGYTF TGTGCCAGCAGCTCTAGCACCGGGACAGGGAGTAGTTCCTATGGCTACACCTTC
- - TRBJ1-5 TRBV6-5 CASSPGFTQPQHF TGTGCCAGCAGTCCAGGGTTTACTCAGCCCCAGCATTTT
- - TRBJ1-1 TRBV15 CATKAGTGRGIDTEAFF TGTGCCACCAAGGCTGGGACGGGCAGGGGAATAGACACTGAAGCTTTCTTT
- - TRBJ1-6 TRBV2 CASTVRSFDNSPLHF TGTGCCAGCACGGTGAGGAGCTTTGATAATTCACCCCTCCACTTT
- TRBD1 TRBJ1-1 TRBV7-3 CASSRQGTNTEAFF TGTGCCAGCAGCAGACAGGGTACTAACACTGAAGCTTTCTTT
- - TRBJ2-5 TRBV12-5 CASGLGERTGEGTQYF TGTGCTAGTGGTTTGGGGGAGCGAACGGGAGAGGGGACCCAGTACTTC
few - TRBJ1-3 TRBV6-2/TRBV6-3 CASSWTPGNTIYF TGTGCCAGCAGCTGGACACCCGGAAACACCATATATTTT
- - TRBJ2-5 TRBV5-1 CASSIGQETQYF TGCGCCAGCAGCATCGGTCAAGAGACCCAGTACTTC
- - TRBJ1-2 TRBV5-1 CASSLDRAYGYTF TGCGCCAGCAGCTTAGACAGAGCCTATGGCTACACCTTC
- - TRBJ1-5 TRBV19 CASSRREGNQPQHF TGTGCCAGTAGTAGGCGAGAGGGCAATCAGCCCCAGCATTTT
few - TRBJ1-5 TRBV29-1 CSVGGLGNQPQHF TGCAGCGTTGGCGGGCTGGGGAATCAGCCCCAGCATTTT
few TRBD2 TRBJ2-2 TRBV19 CASSPGLAGGRNTGELFF TGTGCCAGTAGTCCCGGACTAGCGGGAGGGCGAAACACCGGGGAGCTGTTTTTT
- - TRBJ2-2 TRBV4-2 CASSQHPGTSLNTGELFF TGTGCCAGCAGCCAGCACCCCGGGACTTCTTTAAACACCGGGGAGCTGTTTTTT
- - TRBJ1-2 TRBV9 CASSEMIGGYGYTF TGTGCCAGCAGCGAGATGATAGGAGGCTATGGCTACACCTTC
- - TRBJ1-2 TRBV19 CASTGGESYGYTF TGTGCCAGTACCGGGGGGGAGTCCTATGGCTACACCTTC
few - TRBJ1-3 TRBV19 CASSPAEGNTIYF TGTGCCAGTAGTCCCGCCGAGGGAAACACCATATATTTT
- TRBD2 TRBJ2-4 TRBV12-3/TRBV12-4 CASSLKGRDIQYF TGTGCCAGCAGTTTAAAGGGGAGGGACATTCAGTACTTC
- - TRBJ2-7 TRBV2 CASTPELDEQYF TGTGCCAGCACCCCCGAGCTTGACGAGCAGTACTTC
few TRBD1 TRBJ1-1 TRBV29-1 CSVSGTGGKNTEAFF TGCAGCGTTTCCGGGACAGGGGGCAAGAACACTGAAGCTTTCTTT
- - TRBJ2-1 TRBV5-5 CASSFLTVNYYNEQFF TGTGCCAGCAGCTTTTTAACTGTGAACTACTACAATGAGCAGTTCTTC
- TRBD1 TRBJ2-1 TRBV10-3 CAISEFGQGQHEQFF TGTGCCATCAGTGAGTTTGGACAGGGGCAGCATGAGCAGTTCTTC
few TRBD1 TRBJ1-3 TRBV28 CASSITPHRGAGNTIYF TGTGCCAGCAGCATTACCCCCCACAGGGGCGCTGGAAACACCATATATTTT
few - TRBJ1-1 TRBV24-1 CATSDSDEAFF TGTGCCACCAGTGACTCAGATGAAGCTTTCTTT
- - TRBJ1-3 TRBV7-3 CASSLSRGDTIYF TGTGCCAGCAGCTTATCCCGGGGGGACACCATATATTTT
- TRBD2 TRBJ2-1 TRBV28 CASSLIPLAGRFF TGTGCCAGCAGTTTAATCCCTCTAGCGGGGCGGTTCTTC
many TRBD1 TRBJ1-3 TRBV27 CASSETTPGTVTTEGNTIYF TGTGCCAGCAGCGAGACAACGCCGGGGACAGTGACCACAGAGGGAAACACCATATATTTT
- - TRBJ1-3 TRBV7-3 CASSLKPGNTIYF TGTGCCAGCAGCTTAAAGCCTGGAAACACCATATATTTT
- TRBD2 TRBJ2-5 TRBV5-1 CASNSGRGGETQYF TGCGCCAGCAATAGCGGGAGAGGTGGAGAGACCCAGTACTTC
once - TRBJ2-2 TRBV5-1 CASSTGVLGGVELFF TGCGCCAGCAGCACAGGGGTGCTTGGCGGGGTGGAGCTGTTTTTT
- TRBD2 TRBJ2-7 TRBV28 CASSASGYEQYF TGTGCCAGCAGCGCTAGCGGCTACGAGCAGTACTTC
- - TRBJ2-5 TRBV13 CASSFSGTKETQYF TGTGCCAGCAGCTTCTCCGGGACAAAAGAGACCCAGTACTTC
- TRBD2 TRBJ2-5 TRBV7-9 CASLQGGQTQYF TGTGCCAGCCTTCAGGGAGGGCAGACCCAGTACTTC
once - TRBJ1-1 TRBV29-1 CSVVQNTEAFF TGCAGCGTTGTTCAGAACACTGAAGCTTTCTTT